This T cell receptor beta chain was recovered during a study of OX40 agonist ivuxolimab in advanced cancers. The repertoire was sequenced with immunoSEQ multiplex PCR; TCRdb's copy has only in-frame clones and lacks some. The repertoire includes about 30,000 clones, approximately 80% of them detected once, and roughly 15% sits in the top ten. The CDR3 has 17 amino acids. V dropped 2 bases and J dropped 5; count of bases not matched to a gene: 5. Germline V gene lookup returns CDR1 WNHNN and CDR2 SYGVQD (reference sequence). V usage is TRBV10-1 and J usage is TRBJ2-1, with 14 bases matching TRBD2. Sequenced here: CD4+ or CD8+ T cells sorted from blood, sampled in a trial of the OX40 agonist ivuxolimab. This clonotype was sampled from an adult with an advanced solid tumor such as melanoma, head and neck, liver or kidney cancer. The CDR3 region is CASSEGLAGGPDNEQFF. The CDR3 region has the DNA TGCGCCAGCAGTGAGGGACTAGCGGGGGGCCCGGACAATGAGCAGTTCTTC.